The rows below give T cell receptor beta chains drawn from one sample of a study of cytomegalovirus exposure and HLA in healthy donors. TCRdb's table, derived via immunoSEQ multiplex PCR, lists solely in-frame clones and lacks some. The table records 120,000 to 150,000 clones, over 65% of them present only once. The material sequenced was PBMCs. Every receptor here comes from a man aged 40-55 years in good health and CMV-seropositive. The CDR3 runs from the conserved cysteine through the conserved F or W. D genes are given only for firm matches. Rows give clone size only sometimes, using once, few, many, or a class for an expanded clone.

D | size | J | V | DNA | CDR3
TRBD2 | once | TRBJ2-7 | TRBV13 | TGTGCCAGCACCTTAAGCAGCGGGAGGGCCCGGTACGAGCAGTACTTC | CASTLSSGRARYEQYF
NA | NA | TRBJ1-2 | TRBV11-2 | TGTGCCAGCAGCTTTAGGGGTGGCTACACCTTC | CASSFRGGYTF
NA | NA | TRBJ2-7 | TRBV30 | TGTGCCTGGAGTGTACCATCGGGACTCCCAGCAAGAGCAGAGCAGTACTTC | CAWSVPSGLPARAEQYF
NA | few | TRBJ2-1 | TRBV27 | TGTGCCAGCAGTTTAAGGGGTGAGACACCGTACAATGAGCAGTTCTTC | CASSLRGETPYNEQFF
NA | NA | TRBJ2-3 | TRBV30 | TGTGCCTGGAGCCTGGCGAGGGATACGCAGTATTTT | CAWSLARDTQYF
TRBD2 | once | TRBJ2-1 | TRBV6-5 | TGTGCCAGCAGTTTGGAAGGCGGGAGCTCCTACAATGAGCAGTTCTTC | CASSLEGGSSYNEQFF
TRBD1 | NA | TRBJ1-2 | TRBV28 | TGTGCCAGCAGTTTTGGGACAGTGGGCTACACCTTC | CASSFGTVGYTF
NA | NA | TRBJ1-1 | TRBV7-8 | TGTGCCAGCAGCTTAGTAACCTCCAGGGGCACTGAAGCTTTCTTT | CASSLVTSRGTEAFF
TRBD2 | NA | TRBJ2-7 | TRBV7-2 | TGTGCCAGCAGCTTTTTAGCGGGGCCCGCCTACGAGCAGTACTTC | CASSFLAGPAYEQYF
NA | NA | TRBJ1-3 | TRBV30 | TGTGCCTGGAGCGAGGGAGGAAACACCATATATTTT | CAWSEGGNTIYF
TRBD1 | NA | TRBJ1-3 | TRBV5-1 | TGCGCCAGCAGCTTGGCGGGACAGGGGAGGTCCACCATATATTTT | CASSLAGQGRSTIYF
TRBD1 | NA | TRBJ1-2 | TRBV5-6 | TGTGCCAGCAGCCTTGGGACAGGGGTGCCCTATGGCTACACCTTC | CASSLGTGVPYGYTF
TRBD2 | few | TRBJ2-1 | TRBV19 | TGTGCCAGTAGTACGACTAGCGGGTCCTACAATGAGCAGTTCTTC | CASSTTSGSYNEQFF
TRBD1 | NA | TRBJ2-7 | TRBV6-1 | TGTGCCAGCAGTGTCGACAGGGTAGTGTGGTACTTC | CASSVDRVVWYF
TRBD1 | NA | TRBJ2-5 | TRBV5-4 | TGTGCCAGCAGCTACAGGGGACAAGAGACCCAGTACTTC | CASSYRGQETQYF
TRBD2 | NA | TRBJ2-5 | TRBV29-1 | TGCAGCGCTGGGACTAGCGGGATCGAGACCCAGTACTTC | CSAGTSGIETQYF